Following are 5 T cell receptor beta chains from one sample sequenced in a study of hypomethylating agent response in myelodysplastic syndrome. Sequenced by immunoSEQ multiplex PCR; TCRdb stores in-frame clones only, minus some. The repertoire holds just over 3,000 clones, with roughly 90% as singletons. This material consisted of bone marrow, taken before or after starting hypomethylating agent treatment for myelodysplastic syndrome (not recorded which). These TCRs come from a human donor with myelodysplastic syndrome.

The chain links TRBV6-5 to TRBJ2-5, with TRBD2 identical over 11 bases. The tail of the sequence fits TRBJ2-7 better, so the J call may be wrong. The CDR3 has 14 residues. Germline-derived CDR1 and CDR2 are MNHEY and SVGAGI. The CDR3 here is CASRRLAGTYEQYF. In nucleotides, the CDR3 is TGTGCCAGCAGAAGACTAGCGGGAACCTACGAGCAGTACTTC.

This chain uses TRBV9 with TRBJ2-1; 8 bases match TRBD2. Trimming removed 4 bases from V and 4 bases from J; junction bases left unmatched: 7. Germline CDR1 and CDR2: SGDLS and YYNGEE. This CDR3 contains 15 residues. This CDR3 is CASSRGGSGYNEQFF. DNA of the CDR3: TGTGCCAGCAGCCGGGGGGGTAGCGGGTACAATGAGCAGTTCTTC.

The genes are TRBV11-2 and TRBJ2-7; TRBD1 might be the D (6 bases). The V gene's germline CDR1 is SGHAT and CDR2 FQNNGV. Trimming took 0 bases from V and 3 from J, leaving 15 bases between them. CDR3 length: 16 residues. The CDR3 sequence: CASSLDLRQELYEQYF. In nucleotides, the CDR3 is TGTGCCAGCAGCTTAGATCTTCGACAGGAGCTCTACGAGCAGTACTTC.

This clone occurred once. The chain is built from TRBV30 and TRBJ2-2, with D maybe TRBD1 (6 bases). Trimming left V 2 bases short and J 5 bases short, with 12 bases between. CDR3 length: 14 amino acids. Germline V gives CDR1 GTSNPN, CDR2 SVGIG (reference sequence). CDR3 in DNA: TGTGCCTGGAGTTTAAAAGGGACAACCGGGGAGCTGTTTTTT. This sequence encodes CAWSLKGTTGELFF.

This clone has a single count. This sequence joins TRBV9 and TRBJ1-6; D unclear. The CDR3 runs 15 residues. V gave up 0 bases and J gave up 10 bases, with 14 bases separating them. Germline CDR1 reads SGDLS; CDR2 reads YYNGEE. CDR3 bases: TGTGCCAGCAGCGTAGCTCAAGGGATGGGCTCACCCCTCCACTTT. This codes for CASSVAQGMGSPLHF.